These 31 T cell receptor beta chains share one sample of origin, sequenced in a study of identical twins. From the 5' RACE reads, TCRdb called clonotypes with MiXCR, one entry per CDR3 protein. The sample holds about 890,000 distinct CDR3 sequences, 9% to 15% seen once. A further study also used this sample, focusing on yellow fever vaccine responses in identical twins.

The sequenced sample was PBMCs. All receptors derive from a woman in her late teens or twenties in good health.

This clonotype was seen a handful of times. V gene TRBV7-2 combines with J gene TRBJ2-7; D possibly uses TRBD1 or TRBD2 (6 bases each). The CDR3 contains 14 residues. CDR1 is SGHTA, CDR2 FQGNSA, per germline. Trimming left V 5 bases short and J 1 base short, with 12 bases between. This CDR3 is CASSPEGGSYEQYF. The CDR3 nucleotides read TGTGCCAGCAGCCCAGAGGGGGGATCCTACGAGCAGTACTTC.

The V gene is TRBV12-3 or TRBV12-4, the J gene TRBJ1-2; tentatively, D is TRBD1 (5 bases). The CDR3 is 15 amino acids. V lost 6 bases, J lost 4 bases, and 18 bases lay in between. CDR3 region: CASSSYGRTLYGYTF. The CDR3 DNA reads as TGTGCCAGCAGCTCCTACGGACGGACACTCTATGGCTACACCTTC.

This clonotype occurred a few times. The rearrangement links TRBV27 to TRBJ1-1, with D maybe TRBD1 (5 bases). V was pared by 0 bases and J by 8 bases, with 10 bases between. The CDR3 totals 13 residues. The germline CDR1 and CDR2 sequences are MNHEY and SMNVEV (reference sequence). The CDR3 DNA is TGTGCCAGCAGTTTATCCAAGGACAAGGAAGCTTTCTTT. Its translation: CASSLSKDKEAFF.

In this sample, this clonotype turned up a few times. The DNA of the CDR3 is TGTGCCAGCAGCTTAGCGATGGCGGGAGGGCCAGATACGCAGTATTTT. Its protein is CASSLAMAGGPDTQYF. The chain carries TRBV7-9 and TRBJ2-3; 9 bases line up with TRBD2. The J segment lost 4 bases and the V segment lost 0 bases, leaving 5 bases of the junction unmatched. Germline V gene data show CDR1 as SEHNR and CDR2 as FQNEAQ (reference sequence). There are 16 residues in the CDR3.

The chain joins TRBV6-2 or TRBV6-3 to TRBJ2-5; perhaps TRBD2 as D (5 bases). This CDR3 comprises 15 residues. Germline-derived CDR1 and CDR2 are MNHEY and SVGEGT. Deletions cut 2 bases from V and 1 base from J, with 11 bases between. CDR3 nucleotide sequence: TGTGCCAGCAGTTACGGAGGACTCTCCCAAGAGACCCAGTACTTC. This codes for CASSYGGLSQETQYF.

The CDR3 bases are TGTGCCAGCAGCAAGGACAGGGGGGATAGAGATACGCAGTATTTT. It codes for CASSKDRGDRDTQYF. J is TRBJ2-3 and V is TRBV2, with 10 nucleotides matching TRBD1. Germline-derived CDR1 and CDR2 are SNHLY and FYNNEI. Unmatched junction bases numbered 8, after V lost 6 bases and J lost 5 bases. This CDR3 comprises 15 residues. Variable domain in full (rest from reference TRBV2 and TRBJ2-3): EPEVTQTPSHQVTQMGQEVILRCVPISNHLYFYWYRQILGQKVEFLVSFYNNEISEKSEIFDDQFSVERPDGSNFTLKIRSTKLEDSAMYFCASSKDRGDRDTQYFGPGTRLTVL.

The chain recombines TRBV7-8 with TRBJ2-7; D unclear. The CDR3 is 13 residues long. CDR1 is SGHVS and CDR2 is FQNEAQ in the germline V gene. V was trimmed by 1 base and J by 2 bases, leaving 6 bases between them. The CDR3 protein is CASSLGKPYEQYF. CDR3 nucleotides: TGTGCCAGCAGCTTAGGGAAACCCTACGAGCAGTACTTC.

This clonotype appeared a few times. The V and J genes are TRBV6-6 and TRBJ2-7, with D perhaps matching TRBD2 (6 bases). With 8 bases removed from V and 4 bases from J, the gap between germline ends came to 9 bases. The germline V gene has CDR1 MNHNY and CDR2 SVGAGI (reference sequence). The CDR3 runs 11 residues. CDR3 nucleotides: TGTGCCAGCGGGGCGGGATACGAGCAGTACGTC. This gives the protein CASGAGYEQYV.

This clonotype was counted between two and nine times. The chain links TRBV20-1 to TRBJ2-1, with TRBD2 as a possible D gene (5 bases). Germline values: CDR1 DFQATT, CDR2 SNEGSKA (reference sequence). V lost 3 bases to trimming and J lost 3 bases, with 21 bases between them. This CDR3 region has 17 residues. The DNA of the CDR3 is TGCAGTGCTAGTTGGATCGAGCGGTCCCTAGGCTACAATGAGCAGTTCTTC. It encodes CSASWIERSLGYNEQFF.

The V and J genes are TRBV15 and TRBJ2-4; tentative D call: TRBD2 (5 bases). Germline-derived CDR1 and CDR2 are LNHNV and YYDKDF (reference sequence). V shed 5 bases and J shed 0 bases, with 14 bases lying between them. The length of the CDR3 is 16 residues. The CDR3 region is CATSPGVDLAKNIQYF. In nucleotides, the CDR3 is TGTGCCACCAGCCCCGGGGTTGACCTAGCCAAAAACATTCAGTACTTC.

This clonotype has a count of ten or more. This rearrangement joins TRBV18 to TRBJ2-1, with TRBD1 as a possible D gene (7 bases). Trimming took 5 bases from V and 8 from J, leaving 19 bases between them. The CDR3 sequence is 15 residues long. The germline CDR1 and CDR2 sequences are KGHSH and LQKENI. This chain's CDR3 is CASSNWGDRSHEQFF. The CDR3 DNA sequence: TGTGCCAGCTCAAATTGGGGGGACAGATCGCATGAGCAGTTCTTC. Looking up the rest from reference TRBV18 and TRBJ2-1 gives the full variable domain: NAGVMQNPRHLVRRRGQEARLRCSPMKGHSHVYWYRQLPEEGLKFMVYLQKENIIDESGMPKERFSAEFPKEGPSILRIQQVVRGDSAAYFCASSNWGDRSHEQFFGPGTRLTVL.

The chain uses TRBV11-1 and TRBJ2-6; D is perhaps TRBD1 or TRBD2 (5 bases each). The CDR3 has 18 amino acids. The germline CDR1 and CDR2 sequences are SGHAT and FQDESV (reference sequence). The V gene lost 6 bases and the J gene lost 0 bases, with 18 bases spanning the gap. This chain's CDR3 is CASRGPGGHPSGANVLTF. The CDR3 coding sequence is TGTGCCAGCAGGGGTCCCGGAGGACATCCCTCTGGGGCCAACGTCCTGACTTTC.

Only a few counts were recorded for this clonotype. The V gene is TRBV5-1, the J gene TRBJ2-2; D gene uncertain. Trimming pared 3 bases from V and 6 bases from J, leaving 9 bases between. The CDR3 totals 13 residues. Germline CDR1 SGHRS, CDR2 YFSETQ. CDR3 amino acids: CASSSDPAGELFF. The CDR3 bases are TGCGCCAGCAGCTCGGACCCGGCCGGGGAGCTGTTTTTT.

This rearrangement joins TRBV7-2 to TRBJ2-5, with D perhaps matching TRBD2 (6 bases). The CDR3 totals 16 residues. Germline CDR1 and CDR2: SGHTA and FQGNSA. Trimming cost V 1 base and J 2 bases, with 14 bases left between them. CDR3 sequence: CASSLGLGGGQETQYF. As DNA, the CDR3 is TGTGCCAGCAGCTTAGGGCTCGGGGGAGGACAAGAGACCCAGTACTTC.

This clonotype was found a few times. The rearrangement links TRBV29-1 to TRBJ2-5, with 7 bases lining up with TRBD2. Germline-derived CDR1 and CDR2 are SQVTM and ANQGSEA. The V segment lost 8 bases and the J segment 5 bases; nucleotides outside the gene matches: 2. CDR3 length equals 10 residues. CDR3 amino acids: CSFGRETQYF. In DNA form, the CDR3 reads TGCAGCTTCGGGAGGGAGACCCAGTACTTC.

V is TRBV7-9 and J is TRBJ2-7; 9 bases line up with TRBD1. This CDR3 is 15 amino acids long. Losses at the gene ends were 1 base for V and 3 bases for J; bases not matched to a gene: 4. The germline V gene has CDR1 SEHNR and CDR2 FQNEAQ (reference sequence). CDR3 nucleotides: TGTGCCAGCAGCTTAGAGGGGACAGGGCACTACGAGCAGTACTTC. Its translation: CASSLEGTGHYEQYF.

This clonotype occurred many times. The rearrangement uses TRBV28 and TRBJ2-1; possible D gene TRBD2, 6 bases. CDR1 MDHEN and CDR2 SYDVKM come from the germline V gene. The CDR3 length is 14 residues. Trimming removed 5 bases from V and 9 bases from J, with 17 bases in between. CDR3 coding DNA: TGTGCCAGCAGTCGGGACGGGAGCGATCTTGAGCAGTTCTTC. It encodes CASSRDGSDLEQFF.

The sample holds a few counts of this clonotype. The chain couples TRBV15 to TRBJ2-7, with D uncertain. Trimming removed 0 bases from V and 3 bases from J, with 6 bases in between. The CDR3 is 13 residues long. Germline CDR1 and CDR2: LNHNV and YYDKDF (reference sequence). CDR3 DNA: TGTGCCACCAGCAGAGATCACAGCTACGAGCAGTACTTC. Translating gives CATSRDHSYEQYF.

This clonotype was detected only a few times. The V gene is TRBV7-9, the J gene TRBJ2-3; D not certain. Per the germline V gene, CDR1 is SEHNR and CDR2 is FQNEAQ (reference sequence). Trimming cost V 5 bases and J 2 bases, with 11 bases left between them. CDR3 size: 14 residues. CDR3 loop: CASSRDPVTDTQYF. DNA of the CDR3: TGTGCCAGCAGCCGAGACCCCGTCACAGATACGCAGTATTTT.

This chain links TRBV20-1 with TRBJ2-3; 12 bases fit TRBD2. Germline CDR1 is DFQATT and CDR2 is SNEGSKA (reference sequence). V was pared by 5 bases and J by 5 bases, with 8 bases of the junction left unmatched. The CDR3 has 15 residues. Here the CDR3 DNA reads TGCAGTGCTGCGCCGACTAGCGGGGGAGGAGATACGCAGTATTTT. Translation gives CSAAPTSGGGDTQYF.

This chain links TRBV18 with TRBJ1-1; 7 bases map to TRBD1. The CDR3 has 13 amino acids. J was trimmed by 4 bases and V by 4 bases; bases with no gene match: 3. CDR1 and CDR2 from the germline V gene are KGHSH and LQKENI. CDR3 in amino acids: CASSQGAATEAFF. CDR3 coding DNA: TGTGCCAGCTCACAGGGGGCGGCCACTGAAGCTTTCTTT.

This sequence joins TRBV5-5 and TRBJ1-5; D possibly corresponds to TRBD1 (6 bases). Germline V CDR1 and CDR2: SGHKS, YYEKEE (reference sequence). This CDR3 contains 15 residues. The V end was cut by 1 base, the J end by 6 bases, with 14 bases between. The CDR3 DNA sequence: TGTGCCAGCAGCTTGAGTCCGCAGGGGAGTCAGCCCCAGCATTTT. It translates to CASSLSPQGSQPQHF.

The rearrangement joins TRBV6-5 to TRBJ1-5; D is undetermined. Trimming shortened V by 0 bases and J by 5 bases, and 8 bases separated the two germline ends. The CDR3 is made up of 14 amino acids. Germline V lookup: CDR1 MNHEY, CDR2 SVGAGI. The CDR3 DNA reads as TGTGCCAGCAGTTACTCGGCCCGGGATCAGCCCCAGCATTTT. Translated: CASSYSARDQPQHF.

This rearrangement joins TRBV24-1 to TRBJ2-3; no clear D gene. V dropped 3 bases and J dropped 5 bases, with 5 bases sitting between them. The CDR3 spans 12 residues. CDR1 is KGHDR, CDR2 SFDVKD, per germline. The CDR3 loop is CATSDNVDTQYF. In nucleotides, the CDR3 is TGTGCCACCAGTGATAACGTAGATACGCAGTATTTT.

This clonotype has a count of ten or more. This chain links TRBV5-1 with TRBJ2-7; unclear D gene. V gave up 0 bases and J gave up 3 bases, with 10 bases separating them. This CDR3 is built from 14 residues. Germline-derived CDR1 and CDR2 are SGHRS and YFSETQ. DNA of the CDR3: TGCGCCAGCAGCTTGGTAGGTTTGGACTACGAGCAGTACTTC. It yields the protein CASSLVGLDYEQYF.

This clonotype was seen more than once but under ten times. The chain links TRBV20-1 to TRBJ2-3; TRBD1 aligns across 8 bases. The V segment lost 5 bases and the J segment 6 bases; nucleotides outside the gene matches: 10. This CDR3 contains 14 residues. Germline lookup yields CDR1 DFQATT and CDR2 SNEGSKA (reference sequence). The CDR3 DNA sequence: TGCAGTGCTCGAGGACAGGGTAATGCCGATACGCAGTATTTT. It encodes CSARGQGNADTQYF.

The V and J genes are TRBV12-3 or TRBV12-4 and TRBJ2-2; D may be TRBD1 (6 bases). The V gene lost 5 bases and the J gene lost 6 bases, with 13 bases spanning the gap. The CDR3 is 14 amino acids. The CDR3 nucleotides are TGTGCCAGCAGTCAGGACAGTATCGCCGGGGAGCTGTTTTTT. This sequence encodes CASSQDSIAGELFF.

This clonotype has a handful of counts. The genes are TRBV4-1 and TRBJ2-2, with D possibly called TRBD1 or TRBD2 (5 bases each). There are 14 residues in the CDR3. Looked up from germline, CDR1 is MGHRA and CDR2 is YSYEKL. Trimming took 10 bases from V and 4 from J, leaving 16 bases between them. CDR3 in amino acids: CAISLPGATGELFF. The CDR3 coding sequence is TGCGCCATTTCGCTTCCCGGGGCCACCGGGGAGCTGTTTTTT.

V gene TRBV2 combines with J gene TRBJ2-7; unclear D gene. CDR1 and CDR2 from the germline V gene are SNHLY and FYNNEI. The V gene lost 9 bases and the J gene lost 0 bases, with 12 bases spanning the gap. The CDR3 is 13 residues long. Written as DNA, the CDR3 is TGTGCCAGTTCAGACCCAAACTCCTACGAGCAGTACTTC. This gives the protein CASSDPNSYEQYF.

This clonotype has more than one count but fewer than ten. The V call is TRBV15, the J call TRBJ1-4, with a tentative D call TRBD1 (5 bases). V shed 0 bases and J shed 8 bases, with 16 bases lying between them. CDR3 length: 16 residues. Germline V gene sequence: CDR1 LNHNV, CDR2 YYDKDF (reference sequence). This chain's CDR3 is CATSRDGAGTEEKLFF. As DNA, the CDR3 is TGTGCCACCAGCAGAGATGGGGCCGGGACGGAGGAAAAACTGTTTTTT.

The chain links TRBV5-1 to TRBJ2-3; D gene ambiguous. Germline V gene data show CDR1 as SGHRS and CDR2 as YFSETQ. The CDR3 totals 11 residues. V lost 7 bases to trimming and J lost 4 bases, with 7 bases between them. The CDR3 bases are TGCGCCAGCCTGATGGCAGATACGCAGTATTTT. Protein: CASLMADTQYF.